These 32 T cell receptor beta chains were all obtained from the same sample, sequenced in a study of cytomegalovirus exposure and HLA in healthy donors. Researchers ran the PCR with 60 Vbeta and 13 Jbeta primers. Produced via immunoSEQ multiplex PCR; TCRdb's table is partial and in-frame only. The sample has approximately 180,000 clones; 70% to 85% are singletons. The specimen sequenced was PBMCs. The receptors originated from a woman aged 55-70 years in good health and CMV-seropositive.

This clone has a handful of counts. The chain couples TRBV6-4 to TRBJ1-1; D gene unclear. Germline lookup yields CDR1 MRHNA and CDR2 SNTAGT. Trimming shortened V by 6 bases and J by 1 base, and 9 bases separated the two germline ends. The CDR3 covers 13 residues. The CDR3 loop is CASSRRQNTEAFF. CDR3 coding DNA: TGTGCCAGCAGCCGACGACAGAACACTGAAGCTTTCTTT.

CDR3 sequence reads: CASSLRGKIHNEQFF. CDR3 nucleotide sequence: TGTGCCAGCAGCTTGCGAGGGAAGATCCACAATGAGCAGTTCTTC. This chain uses TRBV7-2 with TRBJ2-1, with D tentatively TRBD2 (5 bases). The CDR3 is made up of 15 amino acids. Trimming left V 3 bases short and J 5 bases short, with 14 bases between. Germline lookup yields CDR1 SGHTA and CDR2 FQGNSA. The variable domain in full, completed from reference TRBV7-2 and TRBJ2-1, reads GAGVSQSPSNKVTEKGKDVELRCDPISGHTALYWYRQSLGQGLEFLIYFQGNSAPDKSGLPSDRFSAERTGGSVSTLTIQRTQQEDSAVYLCASSLRGKIHNEQFFGPGTRLTVL.

This sequence joins TRBV19 and TRBJ2-7; 9 bases line up with TRBD1. Per germline, CDR1 LNHDA and CDR2 SQIVND (reference sequence). The CDR3 length is 15 residues. Trimming took 3 bases from V and 1 from J; bases not matched to a gene: 4. CDR3: CASSIPGQGSYEQYF. As DNA, the CDR3 is TGTGCCAGTAGTATTCCGGGACAGGGATCCTACGAGCAGTACTTC.

The V call is TRBV19, the J call TRBJ2-1, with D hard to call. Germline-derived CDR1 and CDR2 are LNHDA and SQIVND (reference sequence). V gave up 7 bases and J gave up 3 bases, with 13 bases separating them. The CDR3 has 14 amino acids. The CDR3 here is CASKASAFYNEQFF. CDR3 coding DNA: TGTGCCAGTAAGGCCAGCGCCTTCTACAATGAGCAGTTCTTC.

The gene calls are TRBV5-1 and TRBJ2-1, with TRBD2 identical over 8 bases. Germline V CDR1 and CDR2: SGHRS, YFSETQ. This CDR3 has 14 residues. V dropped 7 bases and J dropped 0; count of bases not matched to a gene: 3. The CDR3 coding sequence is TGCGCCAGCGGCCTAGCGGGCTCCTACAATGAGCAGTTCTTC. Protein: CASGLAGSYNEQFF.

This chain uses TRBV7-9 with TRBJ2-1; 11 nucleotides line up with TRBD2. V lost 9 bases to trimming and J lost 3 bases; unmatched junction nucleotides: 1. This CDR3 contains 13 residues. CDR1 and CDR2 from the germline V gene are SEHNR and FQNEAQ (reference sequence). The chain's CDR3 is CASLAGGYNEQFF. In DNA, the CDR3 is TGTGCCAGTCTAGCGGGGGGCTACAATGAGCAGTTCTTC.

The chain recombines TRBV15 with TRBJ2-7; possible D gene TRBD1, 6 bases. CDR3 size: 14 residues. Trimming pared 3 bases from V and 2 bases from J, leaving 11 bases between. CDR1 and CDR2 (germline): LNHNV, YYDKDF (reference sequence). CDR3 sequence (DNA): TGTGCCACCAGCAGGCCCGGGACAACCTACGAGCAGTACTTC. Protein product: CATSRPGTTYEQYF.

A single count supports this clone. CDR3 in DNA: TGTGCCAGCAGCAACACCCCCGGGAGGAACACCGGGGAGCTGTTTTTT. Protein: CASSNTPGRNTGELFF. This sequence joins TRBV5-5 and TRBJ2-2; TRBD2 is a possible D gene (6 bases). CDR1 SGHKS and CDR2 YYEKEE come from the germline V gene (reference sequence). Trimming took 4 bases from V and 1 from J, leaving 14 bases between them. The CDR3 is 16 amino acids.

This clone came up once. The V and J genes are TRBV19 and TRBJ2-3, with a tentative D call TRBD1 (6 bases). There are 17 residues in the CDR3. The V and J ends lost 1 base and 3 bases respectively, with 17 bases between them. Germline values: CDR1 LNHDA, CDR2 SQIVND (reference sequence). The CDR3 protein is CASSIGSGGKRTDTQYF. The CDR3 nucleotides read TGTGCCAGTAGTATAGGGTCTGGGGGCAAGAGAACAGATACGCAGTATTTT.

In its sample, this clone was seen a few times. The rearrangement links TRBV5-6 to TRBJ2-5; 7 positions match TRBD1. Germline V gives CDR1 SGHDT, CDR2 YYEEEE. Trimming took 4 bases from V and 5 from J; bases not matched to a gene: 11. CDR3 length equals 15 residues. CDR3: CASSPGDRVSETQYF. Here the CDR3 DNA reads TGTGCCAGCAGCCCAGGTGACAGGGTGTCGGAGACCCAGTACTTC.

V usage is TRBV18 and J usage is TRBJ2-7; 9 bases are a match to TRBD1. This CDR3 contains 14 residues. The germline V gene encodes CDR1 KGHSH and CDR2 LQKENI. After removal of 0 bases from V and 4 bases from J, the junction contained 1 base not matched to a gene. As DNA, the CDR3 is TGTGCCAGCTCACCACCAGGGACAGGGTACGAGCAGTACTTC. It encodes CASSPPGTGYEQYF.

The chain uses TRBV5-1 and TRBJ2-1; TRBD2 matches 8 bases. This CDR3 is built from 14 residues. The V gene's germline CDR1 is SGHRS and CDR2 YFSETQ. V shed 6 bases and J 0 bases; nucleotides not matched to a gene: 2. In DNA form, the CDR3 reads TGCGCCAGCAAAGCGGGAGACTCCTACAATGAGCAGTTCTTC. Translating it yields CASKAGDSYNEQFF.

The chain combines TRBV14 with TRBJ2-7; 7 bases align to TRBD2. The CDR3 runs to 15 residues. V was clipped by 3 bases and J by 6 bases; unmatched bases: 11. Germline V gene sequence: CDR1 SGHDN, CDR2 FVKESK. The CDR3 region is CASSHPSGPSPEQYF. CDR3 coding DNA: TGTGCCAGCAGCCACCCTAGCGGTCCTTCCCCCGAGCAGTACTTC.

The rearrangement uses TRBV4-2 and TRBJ2-3, with 8 nucleotides matching TRBD2. The germline V gene encodes CDR1 LGHNA and CDR2 YNFKEQ. The CDR3 is made up of 16 amino acids. Trimming removed 0 bases from V and 2 bases from J; junction bases left unmatched: 4. CDR3 DNA sequence: TGTGCCAGCAGCCAAGAAGGAGCGGGAGACACAGATACGCAGTATTTT. This encodes CASSQEGAGDTDTQYF.

The J gene is TRBJ1-2, the V gene TRBV7-2; D gene ambiguous. The V gene's germline CDR1 is SGHTA and CDR2 FQGNSA. This CDR3 contains 14 residues. The germline V and J ends were trimmed by 1 base and 4 bases, with 10 bases remaining between them. The chain's CDR3 is CASSLGGSGYGYTF. The CDR3 nucleotides read TGTGCCAGCAGCTTAGGAGGGAGTGGCTATGGCTACACCTTC.

The V call is TRBV7-3, the J call TRBJ2-7, with a weak D call TRBD2 (7 bases). Germline V gives CDR1 SGHTA, CDR2 FQGTGA. V lost 6 bases, J lost 4 bases, and 16 bases lay in between. The CDR3 is 14 residues long. CDR3 sequence (DNA): TGTGCCAGCAGTAAGAGGGGGGGGGCTTACGAGCAGTACTTC. Encoded protein: CASSKRGGAYEQYF.

The table lists this clone with a few counts. The CDR3 reads CASSLAQADYGYTF. The CDR3 DNA is TGTGCCAGCAGCTTGGCTCAGGCAGATTATGGCTACACCTTC. The chain couples TRBV5-5 to TRBJ1-2; D unresolved. Trimming left V 0 bases short and J 5 bases short, with 11 bases between. The CDR3 consists of 14 residues. Germline V CDR1 and CDR2: SGHKS, YYEKEE (reference sequence).

The rearrangement uses TRBV5-1 and TRBJ1-4; 8 nucleotides line up with TRBD1. Germline V gives CDR1 SGHRS, CDR2 YFSETQ. Germline trimming cut 4 bases from V and 5 bases from J; bases unmatched to any gene: 7. This CDR3 is built from 15 residues. This CDR3 reads CASSTGQGKNEKLFF. CDR3 coding DNA: TGCGCCAGCAGCACCGGACAGGGAAAAAATGAAAAACTGTTTTTT.

This chain connects TRBV6-5 to TRBJ2-2; D might be TRBD1 (6 bases). Germline V gives CDR1 MNHEY, CDR2 SVGAGI. The CDR3 has 15 residues. V gave up 5 bases and J gave up 6 bases, with 16 bases separating them. In nucleotides, the CDR3 is TGTGCCAGCAGTGCCCGCACAGGGACCGCCGGGGAGCTGTTTTTT. It codes for CASSARTGTAGELFF.

A note on this clone: This specimen includes other DNA sequences encoding the same CDR3. The chain uses TRBV28 and TRBJ2-3, with 8 bases matching TRBD1. Germline assignment: CDR1 MDHEN and CDR2 SYDVKM. The CDR3 is 15 residues long. With V trimmed by 5 bases and J by 1 base, 5 bases remained unmatched. The CDR3 DNA sequence: TGTGCCAGCAGTACTCCGGGACAGGGCACAGATACGCAGTATTTT. This encodes CASSTPGQGTDTQYF.

The V and J genes are TRBV5-1 and TRBJ2-7; maybe TRBD1 (6 bases). From germline, CDR1 is SGHRS and CDR2 YFSETQ. The CDR3 loop spans 13 amino acids. V lost 5 bases and J lost 5, with 14 bases in between. The CDR3 region is CASRKTGGDEQYF. As DNA, the CDR3 is TGCGCCAGCAGGAAGACAGGAGGAGACGAGCAGTACTTC.

The genes are TRBV15 and TRBJ2-2; 7 bases line up with TRBD1. From germline, CDR1 is LNHNV and CDR2 YYDKDF (reference sequence). The V gene end was trimmed by 5 bases and the J gene end by 8 bases; junction bases not matched to a gene: 17. This CDR3 region has 17 residues. The CDR3 region has the DNA TGTGCCACCAGCCTTAAGGGGGACAGCCCCCCAGTTGGGGAGCTGTTTTTT. Amino acids: CATSLKGDSPPVGELFF.

This chain joins TRBV4-3 and TRBJ2-5, with 11 nucleotides matching TRBD2. Losses at the gene ends were 4 bases for V and 1 base for J; bases not matched to a gene: 2. The CDR3 runs 15 residues. Germline V lookup: CDR1 LGHNA, CDR2 YSLEER. The CDR3 spells CASSRGTSGQETQYF. In DNA form, the CDR3 reads TGCGCCAGCAGCCGAGGGACTAGCGGCCAAGAGACCCAGTACTTC.

The V and J genes are TRBV29-1 and TRBJ1-4; no clear D gene. The CDR3 is 12 amino acids. Trimming left V 7 bases short and J 4 bases short, with 10 bases between. Germline CDR1 and CDR2: SQVTM and ANQGSEA. Here the CDR3 DNA reads TGCAGCGCCACACAGCTTAATGAAAAACTGTTTTTT. Its protein product is CSATQLNEKLFF.

The rearrangement joins TRBV7-8 to TRBJ2-7; 7 bases fit TRBD2. CDR3 size: 13 residues. The ends lost 7 bases at V and 3 bases at J; junction bases unmatched: 6. From germline, CDR1 is SGHVS and CDR2 FQNEAQ. Here the CDR3 DNA reads TGTGCCAGCACCCCAGGGAGGGTCTACGAGCAGTACTTC. This translates into CASTPGRVYEQYF.

This clone came up a few times. V usage is TRBV6-5 and J usage is TRBJ2-7; 13 bases align to TRBD2. Germline CDR1 and CDR2: MNHEY and SVGAGI. V dropped 5 bases and J dropped 9; count of bases not matched to a gene: 10. The CDR3 has 15 residues. As DNA, the CDR3 is TGTGCCAGCAGTGGAGGGACTAGCGGGAAGCTTTGGCAGTACTTC. Translating it yields CASSGGTSGKLWQYF.

The chain joins TRBV7-3 to TRBJ2-5, with 8 bases matching TRBD2. Germline CDR1 SGHTA, CDR2 FQGTGA. J lost 2 bases, V lost 2 bases, and 4 bases had no gene match. This CDR3 has 15 residues. The CDR3 nucleotides are TGTGCCAGCAGCTTAGGGTCGGGGGGGCAAGAGACCCAGTACTTC. Protein: CASSLGSGGQETQYF.

This chain links TRBV10-3 with TRBJ1-4; the D is unclear. The CDR3 consists of 13 residues. The germline CDR1 and CDR2 sequences are ENHRY and SYGVKD. Trimming removed 4 bases from V and 3 bases from J, with 6 bases in between. As DNA, the CDR3 is TGTGCCATCAGTGGCAGGTCTAATGAAAAACTGTTTTTT. Translation gives CAISGRSNEKLFF.

This clone was seen just once. V and J are TRBV9 and TRBJ2-3; weak D call: TRBD2 (7 bases). V lost 0 bases and J 0 bases, leaving 14 bases between the germline ends. The CDR3 loop spans 17 amino acids. Per the germline V gene, CDR1 is SGDLS and CDR2 is YYNGEE. CDR3 amino acids: CASSVEWGGRSTDTQYF. The CDR3 DNA sequence: TGTGCCAGCAGCGTAGAGTGGGGGGGCCGGAGCACAGATACGCAGTATTTT.

The J gene is TRBJ2-7, the V gene TRBV7-9; maybe TRBD1 (6 bases). The germline gives CDR1 SEHNR, CDR2 FQNEAQ (reference sequence). Trimming took 1 base from V and 9 from J, leaving 13 bases between them. The CDR3 extends over 13 amino acids. The CDR3 DNA follows: TGTGCCAGCAGCTTAGGGGACATAGTAGCGCAGTACTTC. Encoded protein: CASSLGDIVAQYF. The whole variable domain, filled in from reference TRBV7-9 and TRBJ2-7, reads DTGVSQNPRHKITKRGQNVTFRCDPISEHNRLYWYRQTLGQGPEFLTYFQNEAQLEKSRLLSDRFSAERPKGSFSTLEIQRTEQGDSAMYLCASSLGDIVAQYFGPGTRLTVT.

The chain employs TRBV11-2 and TRBJ2-7, with 7 bases matching TRBD1. This CDR3 is 12 amino acids long. Germline lookup yields CDR1 SGHAT and CDR2 FQNNGV. V shed 8 bases and J 3 bases; nucleotides not matched to a gene: 4. The CDR3 bases are TGTGCCAGCGGGGGACAGCTCTACGAGCAGTACTTC. This sequence encodes CASGGQLYEQYF. Filled out from reference TRBV11-2 and TRBJ2-7, the complete variable domain reads EAGVAQSPRYKIIEKRQSVAFWCNPISGHATLYWYQQILGQGPKLLIQFQNNGVVDDSQLPKDRFSAERLKGVDSTLKIQPAKLEDSAVYLCASGGQLYEQYFGPGTRLTVT.

This clone was detected a few times. V usage is TRBV7-3 and J usage is TRBJ2-2; no definite D call. V was cut by 1 base and J by 4 bases, with 10 bases left in between. The CDR3 is made up of 15 amino acids. Germline loops: CDR1 SGHTA, CDR2 FQGTGA. The CDR3 bases are TGTGCCAGCAGCTTAATCGCCTCGGGCACCGGGGAGCTGTTTTTT. It specifies CASSLIASGTGELFF.